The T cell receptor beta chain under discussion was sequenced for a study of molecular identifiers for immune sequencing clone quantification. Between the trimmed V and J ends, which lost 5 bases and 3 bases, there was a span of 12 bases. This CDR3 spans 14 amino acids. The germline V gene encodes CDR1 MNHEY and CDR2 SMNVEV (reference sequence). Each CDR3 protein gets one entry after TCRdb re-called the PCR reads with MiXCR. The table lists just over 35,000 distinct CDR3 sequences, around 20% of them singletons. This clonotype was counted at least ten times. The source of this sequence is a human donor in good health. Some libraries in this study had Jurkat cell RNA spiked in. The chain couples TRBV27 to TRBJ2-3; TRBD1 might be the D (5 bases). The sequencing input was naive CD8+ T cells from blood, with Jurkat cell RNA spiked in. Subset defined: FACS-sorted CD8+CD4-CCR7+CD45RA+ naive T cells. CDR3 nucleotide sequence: TGTGCCAGCAGTCCTCTCCCAGGGACAGATACGCAGTATTTT. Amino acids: CASSPLPGTDTQYF.